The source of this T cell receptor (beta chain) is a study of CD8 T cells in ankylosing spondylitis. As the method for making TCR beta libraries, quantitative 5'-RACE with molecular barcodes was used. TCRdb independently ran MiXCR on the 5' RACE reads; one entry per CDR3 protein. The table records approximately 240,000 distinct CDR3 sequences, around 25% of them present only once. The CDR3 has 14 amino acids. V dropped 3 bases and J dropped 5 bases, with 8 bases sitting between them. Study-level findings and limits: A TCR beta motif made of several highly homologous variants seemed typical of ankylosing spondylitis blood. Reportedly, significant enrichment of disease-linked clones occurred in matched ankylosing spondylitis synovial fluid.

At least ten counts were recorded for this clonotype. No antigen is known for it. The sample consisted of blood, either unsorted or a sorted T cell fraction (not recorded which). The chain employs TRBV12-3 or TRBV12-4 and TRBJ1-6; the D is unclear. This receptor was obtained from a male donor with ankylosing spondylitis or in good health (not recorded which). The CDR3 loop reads CASSFGADNSPLHF. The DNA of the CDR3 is TGTGCCAGCAGTTTTGGAGCGGATAATTCACCCCTCCACTTT.